Below, 30 T cell receptor beta chains from the same sample are listed, as sequenced in a study of blood T cell repertoires in COVID-19. Assay: immunoSEQ multiplex PCR; the TCRdb copy retains only in-frame clones and omits some. The sample holds 90,000 to 150,000 clones, about 85% seen once. Sequenced sample: peripheral blood. The receptor set was obtained from a man at least 80 years old with acute or convalescent COVID-19.

The CDR3 region is CASSYSRAGQPQHF. Written as DNA, the CDR3 is TGTGCCAGCAGTTACTCCAGGGCCGGTCAGCCCCAGCATTTT. The chain joins TRBV6-5 to TRBJ1-5; tentative D call: TRBD1 (5 bases). Between the trimmed V and J ends, which lost 0 bases and 6 bases, there was a span of 9 bases. The CDR3 sequence is 14 residues long. Per germline, CDR1 MNHEY and CDR2 SVGAGI.

This chain links TRBV30 with TRBJ1-5; no clear D. This CDR3 contains 14 residues. CDR1 is GTSNPN and CDR2 is SVGIG in the germline V gene (reference sequence). The V gene lost 5 bases and the J gene lost 11 bases, with 22 bases spanning the gap. The DNA for the CDR3 is TGTGCCTGGGCCCGCCCTGGCCTTTCGGGATCCCAGCATTTT. Amino acids: CAWARPGLSGSQHF.

V gene TRBV11-1 combines with J gene TRBJ1-1; D is perhaps TRBD1 (6 bases). Germline loops: CDR1 SGHAT, CDR2 FQDESV (reference sequence). V gave up 3 bases and J gave up 7 bases, with 15 bases separating them. The length of the CDR3 is 14 residues. In DNA form, the CDR3 reads TGTGCCAGCAGCTTCCGGGGGGGCGCGGTTGAAGCTTTCTTT. Amino acid sequence: CASSFRGGAVEAFF.

The J gene is TRBJ1-3, the V gene TRBV6-6, with D unresolved. There are 14 residues in the CDR3. Germline values: CDR1 MNHNY, CDR2 SVGAGI (reference sequence). V was trimmed by 6 bases and J by 4 bases, leaving 13 bases between them. CDR3 DNA: TGTGCCAGCAGCCTTGGAACAGACGGAAACACCATATATTTT. It encodes CASSLGTDGNTIYF.

V and J are TRBV27 and TRBJ2-7, with 7 nucleotides matching TRBD2. Germline CDR1 MNHEY, CDR2 SMNVEV (reference sequence). The length of the CDR3 is 15 residues. V trimming: 2 bases; J trimming: 0 bases; junction bases outside the gene matches: 4. The CDR3 sequence is CASSLKGTNSYEQYF. CDR3 DNA sequence: TGTGCCAGCAGTTTAAAAGGGACTAACTCCTACGAGCAGTACTTC.

V usage is TRBV2 and J usage is TRBJ1-2; no clear D. This CDR3 has 12 amino acids. From germline, CDR1 is SNHLY and CDR2 FYNNEI. Trimming removed 4 bases from V and 7 bases from J, with 10 bases in between. The chain's CDR3 is CASSVRERGYTF. The CDR3 DNA reads TGTGCCAGCAGTGTACGAGAACGTGGCTACACCTTC. Supplemented by reference TRBV2 and TRBJ1-2, the full variable domain reads EPEVTQTPSHQVTQMGQEVILRCVPISNHLYFYWYRQILGQKVEFLVSFYNNEISEKSEIFDDQFSVERPDGSNFTLKIRSTKLEDSAMYFCASSVRERGYTFGSGTRLTVV.

The V and J genes are TRBV28 and TRBJ1-4; 8 bases are shared with TRBD1. CDR3 size: 14 residues. The germline CDR1 and CDR2 sequences are MDHEN and SYDVKM. J lost 11 bases, V lost 4 bases, and 9 bases had no gene match. The CDR3 sequence is CASSSGQGGGKLFF. CDR3 DNA: TGTGCCAGCAGTTCCGGACAGGGTGGGGGTAAACTGTTTTTT.

The chain has TRBV7-8 and TRBJ1-3, with 10 bases that match TRBD1. The germline V gene has CDR1 SGHVS and CDR2 FQNEAQ. Losses at the gene ends were 5 bases for V and 1 base for J; bases not matched to a gene: 5. The CDR3 length is 16 residues. The DNA of the CDR3 is TGTGCCAGCAGCCGGGGACAGGGGTTTTCTGGAAACACCATATATTTT. It encodes CASSRGQGFSGNTIYF.

The chain has TRBV5-1 and TRBJ1-4, with 8 nucleotides matching TRBD1. Trimming at V came to 2 bases and at J to 3 bases, leaving 6 bases not matched to a gene. The CDR3 runs to 16 residues. CDR1 and CDR2 from the germline V gene are SGHRS and YFSETQ. The CDR3 region is CASSLSGDRSNEKLFF. The CDR3, as DNA: TGCGCCAGCAGCTTATCCGGGGACAGGTCTAATGAAAAACTGTTTTTT.

The CDR3 nucleotides read TGTGCCAGCAGTCTCGTGGGGCTAGCGGGGTGGCCCTACGAGCAGTACTTC. It specifies CASSLVGLAGWPYEQYF. The chain combines TRBV28 with TRBJ2-7, with 9 bases aligning to TRBD2. The germline V gene has CDR1 MDHEN and CDR2 SYDVKM. The CDR3 length is 17 residues. V shed 5 bases, J shed 2 bases, and the junction held 13 bases outside the gene matches.

The chain carries TRBV28 and TRBJ2-1; D is possibly TRBD2 (5 bases). Trimming stripped 1 base from V and 2 bases from J, with 6 bases between. This CDR3 spans 14 amino acids. Germline CDR1 is MDHEN and CDR2 is SYDVKM. CDR3: CASSLSGAYNEQFF. CDR3 nucleotide sequence: TGTGCCAGCAGTTTATCCGGGGCCTACAATGAGCAGTTCTTC.

This clone was recorded once. The chain employs TRBV7-3 and TRBJ2-3; TRBD2 matches at 10 bases. Germline V CDR1 and CDR2: SGHTA, FQGTGA. The CDR3 is 14 residues long. The V segment lost 4 bases and the J segment 6 bases; nucleotides outside the gene matches: 4. The CDR3 here is CASSSGLAADTQYF. The CDR3 nucleotides are TGTGCCAGCAGCTCCGGACTAGCGGCGGATACGCAGTATTTT.

The chain uses TRBV19 and TRBJ2-2; tentatively, D is TRBD2 (6 bases). The V gene lost 1 base and the J gene lost 2 bases, with 20 bases spanning the gap. Looked up from germline, CDR1 is LNHDA and CDR2 is SQIVND (reference sequence). The CDR3 is made up of 19 amino acids. CDR3 bases: TGTGCCAGTAGTATAGGAGAGTGGGGACTTGACAGTAACACCGGGGAGCTGTTTTTT. It yields the protein CASSIGEWGLDSNTGELFF.

The chain is built from TRBV6-5 and TRBJ2-7, with 11 bases fitting TRBD1. CDR1 and CDR2 (germline): MNHEY, SVGAGI. Trimming cost V 4 bases and J 4 bases; bases outside gene matches: 6. The CDR3 length is 15 residues. DNA of the CDR3: TGTGCCAGCAGTTGGCCCGGGACAGGGGGTTACGAGCAGTACTTC. Translated, it gives CASSWPGTGGYEQYF.

V and J are TRBV4-1 and TRBJ1-6; 9 bases map to TRBD1. Germline V gives CDR1 MGHRA, CDR2 YSYEKL. The CDR3 length is 17 residues. Trimming cost V 4 bases and J 2 bases; bases outside gene matches: 6. CDR3: CASSLGQGITYNSPLHF. For the CDR3, the DNA is TGCGCCAGCAGCCTTGGACAGGGGATAACCTATAATTCACCCCTCCACTTT.

This rearrangement joins TRBV7-2 to TRBJ1-2; D perhaps matches TRBD1 (5 bases). V was pared by 1 base and J by 3 bases, with 12 bases between. CDR3 size: 15 residues. Germline V lookup: CDR1 SGHTA, CDR2 FQGNSA. In DNA, the CDR3 is TGTGCCAGCAGCTTAGGGGGAGGGACGGACTATGGCTACACCTTC. It codes for CASSLGGGTDYGYTF.

This chain connects TRBV5-1 to TRBJ1-3; D perhaps matches TRBD1 (5 bases). V was shortened by 1 base and J by 0 bases, with 11 bases between the two germline ends. The CDR3 covers 16 residues. Germline assignment: CDR1 SGHRS and CDR2 YFSETQ. The CDR3 DNA is TGCGCCAGCAGCTTGACAGGCTTAAGCTCTGGAAACACCATATATTTT. Translated, it gives CASSLTGLSSGNTIYF. The full variable domain, in which reference TRBV5-1 and TRBJ1-3 provide the parts outside the CDR3, is KAGVTQTPRYLIKTRGQQVTLSCSPISGHRSVSWYQQTPGQGLQFLFEYFSETQRNKGNFPGRFSGRQFSNSRSEMNVSTLELGDSALYLCASSLTGLSSGNTIYFGEGSWLTVV.

This clone was seen just once. This CDR3 is also generated by other DNA sequences in the sample. The chain uses TRBV6-5 and TRBJ1-4; the D gene is possibly TRBD1 (6 bases). This CDR3 contains 12 residues. CDR1 MNHEY and CDR2 SVGAGI come from the germline V gene. V was cut by 6 bases and J by 4 bases, with 6 bases left in between. In DNA form, the CDR3 reads TGTGCCAGCAGACAGGGTAATGAAAAACTGTTTTTT. It yields the protein CASRQGNEKLFF.

The V gene is TRBV6-5, the J gene TRBJ2-1, with TRBD2 as a possible D gene (6 bases). The V and J ends lost 6 bases and 4 bases respectively, with 16 bases between them. There are 15 residues in the CDR3. Germline V gene data show CDR1 as MNHEY and CDR2 as SVGAGI. This CDR3 reads CASSPGGSRYNEQFF. CDR3 nucleotide sequence: TGTGCCAGCAGCCCCGGGGGTAGCCGATACAATGAGCAGTTCTTC.

CDR3 in DNA: TGTGCCAGCAGTTCAGGATACGAGCAGTACTTC. It translates to CASSSGYEQYF. V and J are TRBV2 and TRBJ2-7; D is ambiguous. Trimming left V 5 bases short and J 4 bases short, with 6 bases between. CDR3 length equals 11 residues. From germline, CDR1 is SNHLY and CDR2 FYNNEI.

The chain couples TRBV7-9 to TRBJ2-1; D is unresolved. The V and J ends lost 3 bases and 3 bases respectively, with 9 bases between them. This CDR3 comprises 14 residues. CDR1 SEHNR and CDR2 FQNEAQ come from the germline V gene (reference sequence). The CDR3 DNA reads TGTGCCAGCAGCTTTGTAACTCTCTACAATGAGCAGTTCTTC. Protein sequence: CASSFVTLYNEQFF.

The chain links TRBV18 to TRBJ1-1, with 10 bases identical to TRBD1. With 6 bases clipped from V and 0 bases from J, the junction kept 7 bases outside the gene matches. CDR1 is KGHSH, CDR2 LQKENI, per germline. The CDR3 totals 16 residues. The CDR3 DNA follows: TGTGCCAGCTCGTCCCGACAGGGGGCGGTGAACACTGAAGCTTTCTTT. It is translated as CASSSRQGAVNTEAFF.

The rearrangement links TRBV28 to TRBJ2-7; 8 bases line up with TRBD1. The CDR3 is 14 residues long. Germline trimming cut 7 bases from V and 4 bases from J; bases unmatched to any gene: 9. Germline CDR1 reads MDHEN; CDR2 reads SYDVKM. In DNA, the CDR3 is TGTGCCAGCACCCTCGGGACAGGTTCATACGAGCAGTACTTC. Translation: CASTLGTGSYEQYF. Full variable domain (missing parts from reference TRBV28 and TRBJ2-7): DVKVTQSSRYLVKRTGEKVFLECVQDMDHENMFWYRQDPGLGLRLIYFSYDVKMKEKGDIPEGYSVSREKKERFSLILESASTNQTSMYLCASTLGTGSYEQYFGPGTRLTVT.

The rearrangement joins TRBV6-5 to TRBJ1-1; the D gene is possibly TRBD1 (5 bases). Per the germline V gene, CDR1 is MNHEY and CDR2 is SVGAGI. With 8 bases removed from V and 11 bases from J, the gap between germline ends came to 18 bases. The CDR3 spans 12 residues. The CDR3 here is CASGAGRLGAFF. CDR3 coding DNA: TGTGCCAGCGGCGCGGGGCGGTTGGGGGCTTTCTTT.

Regarding this clone: It is unclear where the CDR3 begins or ends on the DNA, so no DNA is shown, and the CDR3 is as TCRdb lists it. This sequence joins TRBV2 and TRBJ2-5; whether TRBD2, the table's D call, matches the DNA was not checked. Termini included, the CDR3 measures 14 amino acids. CDR1 SNHLY and CDR2 FYNNEI come from the germline V gene. This CDR3 reads CASSEVASGAPRDF.

CDR3 nucleotides: TGTGCCAGCTCATCATCTCAGGACACTGAAGCTTTCTTT. It encodes CASSSSQDTEAFF. The chain links TRBV18 to TRBJ1-1; no definite D call. Per the germline V gene, CDR1 is KGHSH and CDR2 is LQKENI. Trimming pared 5 bases from V and 3 bases from J, leaving 10 bases between. The CDR3 has 13 amino acids.

The J gene is TRBJ1-2, the V gene TRBV3-1 (or the pseudogene TRBV3-2), with D possibly being TRBD1 (5 bases). Trimming left V 2 bases short and J 2 bases short, with 9 bases between. Germline V lookup: CDR1 LGHDT, CDR2 YNNKEL (reference sequence). This CDR3 spans 14 amino acids. CDR3 DNA sequence: TGTGCCAGCAGCCAACCGACAGAGAACTATGGCTACACCTTC. It specifies CASSQPTENYGYTF.

The J gene is TRBJ2-7, the V gene TRBV2, with 8 bases fitting TRBD1. With V trimmed by 0 bases and J by 3 bases, 7 bases remained unmatched. CDR1 is SNHLY, CDR2 FYNNEI, per germline. The CDR3 has 16 residues. This CDR3 reads CASSEARDRNLYEQYF. The CDR3 DNA reads as TGTGCCAGCAGTGAAGCGCGGGACAGGAACCTCTACGAGCAGTACTTC. The entire variable domain, with the rest obtained from reference TRBV2 and TRBJ2-7, is as follows: EPEVTQTPSHQVTQMGQEVILRCVPISNHLYFYWYRQILGQKVEFLVSFYNNEISEKSEIFDDQFSVERPDGSNFTLKIRSTKLEDSAMYFCASSEARDRNLYEQYFGPGTRLTVT.

The V call is TRBV6-5, the J call TRBJ1-5; 8 positions agree with TRBD1. With 6 bases clipped from V and 7 bases from J, the junction kept 11 bases outside the gene matches. The CDR3 has 15 residues. CDR1 is MNHEY and CDR2 is SVGAGI in the germline V gene. CDR3 residues: CASRPRGQGQQPQHF. The CDR3 DNA is TGTGCCAGCAGGCCACGAGGACAGGGCCAACAGCCCCAGCATTTT.

This clone was observed a handful of times. V and J are TRBV28 and TRBJ1-2; 7 bases map to TRBD1. This CDR3 is built from 15 residues. The ends lost 9 bases at V and 1 base at J; junction bases unmatched: 11. CDR1 is MDHEN and CDR2 is SYDVKM in the germline V gene. CDR3 amino acids: CARNNRGDNNYGYTF. The CDR3 nucleotides read TGTGCCAGAAACAACAGGGGCGATAATAACTATGGCTACACCTTC.